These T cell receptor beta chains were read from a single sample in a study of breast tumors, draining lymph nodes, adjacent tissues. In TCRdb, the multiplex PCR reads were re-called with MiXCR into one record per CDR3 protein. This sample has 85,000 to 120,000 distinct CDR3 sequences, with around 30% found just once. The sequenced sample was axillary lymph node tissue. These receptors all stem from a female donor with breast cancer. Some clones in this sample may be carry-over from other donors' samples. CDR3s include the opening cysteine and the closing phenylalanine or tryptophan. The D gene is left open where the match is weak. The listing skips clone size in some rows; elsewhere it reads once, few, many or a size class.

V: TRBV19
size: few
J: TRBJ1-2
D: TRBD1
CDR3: CASSPYGTGPFYGYTF
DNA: TGTGCCAGTAGTCCCTACGGGACAGGACCTTTCTATGGCTACACCTTC

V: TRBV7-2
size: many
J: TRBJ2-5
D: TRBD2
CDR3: CASSLSSGGADSTQYF
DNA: TGTGCCAGCAGCTTATCTAGCGGGGGTGCGGATTCGACCCAGTACTTC

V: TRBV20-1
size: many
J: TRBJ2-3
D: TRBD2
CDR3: CSARSLAGGTDTQYF
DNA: TGCAGTGCTAGATCCTTAGCGGGGGGCACAGATACGCAGTATTTT

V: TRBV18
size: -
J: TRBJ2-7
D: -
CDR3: CASSPQSATYEQYF
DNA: TGTGCCAGCTCACCACAAAGCGCCACCTACGAGCAGTACTTC

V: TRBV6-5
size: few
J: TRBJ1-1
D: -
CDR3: CASSYSGGARRAFF
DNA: TGTGCCAGCAGTTACTCGGGGGGGGCCCGAAGAGCTTTCTTT

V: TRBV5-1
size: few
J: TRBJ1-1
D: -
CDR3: CASSFTATEAFF
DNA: TGCGCCAGCAGCTTCACAGCAACTGAAGCTTTCTTT

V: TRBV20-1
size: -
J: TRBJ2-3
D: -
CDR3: CSATRGADTPYF
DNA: TGCAGTGCTACAAGGGGGGCGGATACGCCGTATTTT

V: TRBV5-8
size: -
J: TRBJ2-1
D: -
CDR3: CASSYLASPWTSLLFF
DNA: TGCGCCAGCAGCTACCTAGCGAGCCCCTGGACGTCTTTACTGTTCTTC

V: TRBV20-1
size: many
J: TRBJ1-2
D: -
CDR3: CSASDGATYGYTF
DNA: TGCAGTGCTAGCGACGGGGCTACCTATGGCTACACCTTC

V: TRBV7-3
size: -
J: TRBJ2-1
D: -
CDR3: CASSLTGGAHNEQFF
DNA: TGTGCCAGCAGCCTCACAGGAGGCGCCCACAATGAGCAGTTCTTC

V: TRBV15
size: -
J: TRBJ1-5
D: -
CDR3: CATSRERNQPQHF
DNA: TGTGCCACCAGCAGAGAGAGGAATCAGCCCCAGCATTTT

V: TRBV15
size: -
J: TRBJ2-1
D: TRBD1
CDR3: CATKGQGALYNEQFF
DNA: TGTGCCACCAAAGGACAGGGGGCCCTCTACAATGAGCAGTTCTTC

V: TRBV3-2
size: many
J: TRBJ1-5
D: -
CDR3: CASSQEPGGNQPQHF
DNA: TGTGCCAGCAGCCAAGAACCAGGGGGAAATCAGCCCCAGCATTTT

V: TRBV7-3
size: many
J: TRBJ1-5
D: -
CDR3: CASSLMGGQPQHF
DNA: TGTGCCAGCAGCTTAATGGGGGGCCAGCCCCAGCATTTT

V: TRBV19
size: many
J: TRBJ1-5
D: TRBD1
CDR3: CASSPRTGDQPQHF
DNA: TGTGCCAGTAGCCCTAGGACAGGGGATCAGCCCCAGCATTTT

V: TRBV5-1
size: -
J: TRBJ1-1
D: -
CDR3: CASSLDPVNTEAFF
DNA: TGCGCCAGCAGCTTGGATCCGGTGAACACTGAAGCTTTCTTT

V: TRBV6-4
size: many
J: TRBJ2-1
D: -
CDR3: CASSDSSRAYNEQFF
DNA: TGTGCCAGCAGTGACTCATCCCGGGCGTACAATGAGCAGTTCTTC

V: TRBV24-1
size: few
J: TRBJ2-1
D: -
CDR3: CATSDFGRALSSYNEQFF
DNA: TGTGCCACCAGTGATTTTGGCCGGGCCCTTAGCTCCTACAATGAGCAGTTCTTC

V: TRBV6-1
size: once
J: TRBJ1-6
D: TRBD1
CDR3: CASSDPAQGESPLHF
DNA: TGTGCCAGCAGTGACCCAGCACAGGGGGAGTCACCCCTCCACTTT

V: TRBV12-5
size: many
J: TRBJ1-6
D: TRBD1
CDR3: CASGLTTGAYNSPLHF
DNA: TGTGCTAGTGGTTTGACAACAGGGGCCTATAATTCACCCCTCCACTTT

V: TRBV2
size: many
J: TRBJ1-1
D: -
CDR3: CASSVGGTEAFF
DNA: TGTGCCAGCAGTGTGGGGGGAACTGAAGCTTTCTTT

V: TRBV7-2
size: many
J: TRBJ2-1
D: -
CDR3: CASSLGLIVNEQFF
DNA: TGTGCCAGCAGCTTAGGTCTGATTGTCAATGAGCAGTTCTTC

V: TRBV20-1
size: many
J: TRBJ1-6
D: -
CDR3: CSAAVGRLNSPLHF
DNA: TGCAGTGCTGCAGTTGGGCGACTCAATTCACCCCTCCACTTT

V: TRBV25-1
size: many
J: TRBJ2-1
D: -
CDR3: CASSLQGSYNEQFF
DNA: TGTGCCAGCAGTTTACAGGGATCCTACAATGAGCAGTTCTTC

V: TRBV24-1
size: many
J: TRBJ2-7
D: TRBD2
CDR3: CLRGVGYEQYF
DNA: TGCCTGCGGGGGGTTGGCTACGAGCAGTACTTC

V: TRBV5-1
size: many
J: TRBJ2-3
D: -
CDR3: CASSPGLSTDTQYF
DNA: TGCGCCAGCAGCCCCGGACTGAGCACAGATACGCAGTATTTT

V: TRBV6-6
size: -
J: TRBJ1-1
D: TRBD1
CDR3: CASSYSVGRNPGQGDTEAFF
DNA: TGTGCCAGCAGTTACTCTGTTGGGCGAAACCCGGGACAGGGGGATACTGAAGCTTTCTTT

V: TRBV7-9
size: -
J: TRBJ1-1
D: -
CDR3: CASSPPWEEAFF
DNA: TGTGCCAGCAGCCCTCCCTGGGAAGAAGCTTTCTTT

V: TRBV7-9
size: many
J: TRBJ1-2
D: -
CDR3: CASSLVGTGNYGYTF
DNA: TGTGCCAGCAGCTTAGTGGGTACAGGGAACTATGGCTACACCTTC